This record concerns one T cell receptor (beta chain) sequence. Antigen specificity is unknown. The germline gene is not matched at one end of the junction; a read error may be the cause. This entry comes from a study of cytomegalovirus exposure and HLA in healthy donors. About the research overall: Early on, a data release was issued that held approximately 78 million unique TCRs from HLA-typed donors. Findings and caveats of the study: Reports indicated that the classifier achieved high specificity and sensitivity in diagnosing cytomegalovirus status. Later analysis identified a missense DCLRE1C variant that was linked to TCR beta V- and J-gene trimming.

Germline CDR1 and CDR2: SGHAT and FQNNGV. The CDR3 extends over 17 amino acids. Researchers ran the PCR with 60 Vbeta and 13 Jbeta primers. Sequencing used immunoSEQ multiplex PCR; TCRdb keeps in-frame clones, though not all of them. The sample holds some 150,000 clones; under 85% are singletons and the top ten take 2.5% to 3%. The sample was PBMCs. This rearrangement joins TRBV11-2 to TRBJ2-6; TRBD1 aligns across 9 bases. This clonotype originated in a young man in good health and CMV-seronegative. CDR3 nucleotide sequence: TGTGCCAGCAGCAGACGACAGGGGGAGTCTGGGGCCAACGGCCTGACTTTC. Translated: CASSRRQGESGANGLTF. The entire variable domain, with the rest obtained from reference TRBV11-2 and TRBJ2-6, is as follows: EAGVAQSPRYKIIEKRQSVAFWCNPISGHATLYWYQQILGQGPKLLIQFQNNGVVDDSQLPKDRFSAERLKGVDSTLKIQPAKLEDSAVYLCASSRRQGESGANGLTFGAGSRLTVL.